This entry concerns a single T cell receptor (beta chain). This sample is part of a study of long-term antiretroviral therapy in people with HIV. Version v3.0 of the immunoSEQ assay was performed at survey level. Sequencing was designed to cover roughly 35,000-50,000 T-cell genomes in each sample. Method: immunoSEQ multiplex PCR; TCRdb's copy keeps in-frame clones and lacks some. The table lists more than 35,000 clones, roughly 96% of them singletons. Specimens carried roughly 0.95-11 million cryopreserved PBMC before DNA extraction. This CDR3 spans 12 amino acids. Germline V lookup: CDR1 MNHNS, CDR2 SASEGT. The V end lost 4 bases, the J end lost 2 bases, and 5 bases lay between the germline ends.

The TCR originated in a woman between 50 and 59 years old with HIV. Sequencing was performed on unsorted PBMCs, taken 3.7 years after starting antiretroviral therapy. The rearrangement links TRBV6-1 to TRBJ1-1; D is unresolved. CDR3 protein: CASSVYNTEAFF. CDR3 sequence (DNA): TGTGCCAGCAGTGTTTATAACACTGAAGCTTTCTTT.